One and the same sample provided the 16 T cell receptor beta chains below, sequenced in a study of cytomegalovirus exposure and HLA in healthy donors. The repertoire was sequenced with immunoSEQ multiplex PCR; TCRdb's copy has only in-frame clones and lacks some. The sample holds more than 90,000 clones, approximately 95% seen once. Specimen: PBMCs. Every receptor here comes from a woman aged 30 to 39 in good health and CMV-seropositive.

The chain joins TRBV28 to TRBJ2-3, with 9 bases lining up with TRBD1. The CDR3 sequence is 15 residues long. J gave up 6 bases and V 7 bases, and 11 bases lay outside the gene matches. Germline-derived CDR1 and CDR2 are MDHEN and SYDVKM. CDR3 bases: TGTGCCAGCACCCCCGAGGGACAGGGTAGGGATACGCAGTATTTT. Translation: CASTPEGQGRDTQYF.

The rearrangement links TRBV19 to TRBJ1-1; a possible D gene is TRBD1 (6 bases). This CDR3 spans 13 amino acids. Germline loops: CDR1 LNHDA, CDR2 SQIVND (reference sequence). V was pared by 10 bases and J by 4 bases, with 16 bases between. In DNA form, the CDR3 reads TGTGCCACAAACAGGGTTTTGGGCACTGAAGCTTTCTTT. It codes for CATNRVLGTEAFF.

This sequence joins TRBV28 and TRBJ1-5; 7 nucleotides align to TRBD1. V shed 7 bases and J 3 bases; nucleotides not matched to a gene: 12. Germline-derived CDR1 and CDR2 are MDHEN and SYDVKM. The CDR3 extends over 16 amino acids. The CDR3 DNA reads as TGTGCCAGCACTACGGGGGGGGACAGCTACAATCAGCCCCAGCATTTT. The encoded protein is CASTTGGDSYNQPQHF.

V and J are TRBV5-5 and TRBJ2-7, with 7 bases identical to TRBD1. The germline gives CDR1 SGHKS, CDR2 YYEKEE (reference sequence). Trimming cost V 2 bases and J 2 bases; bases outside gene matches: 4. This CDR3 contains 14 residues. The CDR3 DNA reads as TGTGCCAGCAGCTTCGGACAGGATGCCTACGAGCAGTACTTC. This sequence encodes CASSFGQDAYEQYF. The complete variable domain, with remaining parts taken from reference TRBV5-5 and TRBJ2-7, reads DAGVTQSPTHLIKTRGQQVTLRCSPISGHKSVSWYQQVLGQGPQFIFQYYEKEERGRGNFPDRFSARQFPNYSSELNVNALLLGDSALYLCASSFGQDAYEQYFGPGTRLTVT.

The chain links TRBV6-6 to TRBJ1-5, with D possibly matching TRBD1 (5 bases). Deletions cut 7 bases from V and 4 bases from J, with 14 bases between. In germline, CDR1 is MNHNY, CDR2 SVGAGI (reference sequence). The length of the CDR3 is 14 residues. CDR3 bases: TGTGCCAGCAAAACAAGGGGCTGGAATCAGCCCCAGCATTTT. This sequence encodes CASKTRGWNQPQHF.

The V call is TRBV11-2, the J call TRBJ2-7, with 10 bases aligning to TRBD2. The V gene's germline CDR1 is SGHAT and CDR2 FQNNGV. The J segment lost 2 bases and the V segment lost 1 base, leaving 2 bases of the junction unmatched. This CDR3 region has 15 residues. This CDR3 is CASSLVLAGTYEQYF. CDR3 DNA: TGTGCCAGCAGCTTAGTACTAGCGGGAACCTACGAGCAGTACTTC. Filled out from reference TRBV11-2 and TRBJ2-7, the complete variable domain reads EAGVAQSPRYKIIEKRQSVAFWCNPISGHATLYWYQQILGQGPKLLIQFQNNGVVDDSQLPKDRFSAERLKGVDSTLKIQPAKLEDSAVYLCASSLVLAGTYEQYFGPGTRLTVT.

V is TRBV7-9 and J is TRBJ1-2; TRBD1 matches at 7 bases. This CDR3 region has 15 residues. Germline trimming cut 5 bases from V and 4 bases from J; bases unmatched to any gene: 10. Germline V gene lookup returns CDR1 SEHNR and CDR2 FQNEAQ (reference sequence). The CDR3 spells CASSPERGTVYGYTF. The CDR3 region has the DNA TGTGCCAGCAGCCCGGAACGCGGGACAGTCTATGGCTACACCTTC.

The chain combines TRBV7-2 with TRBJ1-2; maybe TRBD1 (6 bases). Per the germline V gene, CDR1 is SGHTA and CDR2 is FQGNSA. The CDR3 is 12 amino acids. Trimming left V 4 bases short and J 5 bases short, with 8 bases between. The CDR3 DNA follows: TGTGCCAGCAGCTCAGGGGTTTATGGCTACACCTTC. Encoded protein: CASSSGVYGYTF.

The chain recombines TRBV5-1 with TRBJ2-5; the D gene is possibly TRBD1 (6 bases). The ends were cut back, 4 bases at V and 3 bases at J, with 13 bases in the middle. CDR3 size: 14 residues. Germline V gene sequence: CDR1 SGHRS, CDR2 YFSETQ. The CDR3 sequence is CASSPWTVEETQYF. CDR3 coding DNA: TGCGCCAGCAGCCCCTGGACAGTAGAAGAGACCCAGTACTTC.

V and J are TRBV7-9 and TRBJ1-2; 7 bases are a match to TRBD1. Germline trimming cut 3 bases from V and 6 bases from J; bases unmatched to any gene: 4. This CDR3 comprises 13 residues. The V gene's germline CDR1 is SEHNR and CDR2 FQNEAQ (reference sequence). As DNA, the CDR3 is TGTGCCAGCAGCTTCGGACAGGACAATGGCTACACCTTC. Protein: CASSFGQDNGYTF.

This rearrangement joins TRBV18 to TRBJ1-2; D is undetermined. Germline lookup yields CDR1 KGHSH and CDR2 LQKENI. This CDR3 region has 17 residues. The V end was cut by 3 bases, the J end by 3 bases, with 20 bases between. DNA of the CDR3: TGTGCCAGCTCACCTATAGGACGGGGAGGTGCGGACTATGGCTACACCTTC. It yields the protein CASSPIGRGGADYGYTF.

CDR3 coding DNA: TGTGCCAGCAGTTCCCCTAGCGGTAGGCGCACAGATACGCAGTATTTT. Protein product: CASSSPSGRRTDTQYF. The gene calls are TRBV27 and TRBJ2-3; 7 positions agree with TRBD2. Germline V gene data show CDR1 as MNHEY and CDR2 as SMNVEV (reference sequence). The CDR3 spans 16 residues. V gave up 4 bases and J gave up 1 base; unmatched junction bases: 8.

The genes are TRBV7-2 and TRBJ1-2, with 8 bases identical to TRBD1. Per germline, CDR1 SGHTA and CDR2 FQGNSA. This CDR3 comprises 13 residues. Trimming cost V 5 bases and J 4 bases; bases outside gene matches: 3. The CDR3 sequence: CASSRTGTYGYTF. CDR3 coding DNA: TGTGCCAGCAGCAGGACAGGGACCTATGGCTACACCTTC.

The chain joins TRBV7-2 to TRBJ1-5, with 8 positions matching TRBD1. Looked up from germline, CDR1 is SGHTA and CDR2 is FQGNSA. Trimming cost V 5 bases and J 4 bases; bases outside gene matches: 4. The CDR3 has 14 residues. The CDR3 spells CASSRDRMNQPQHF. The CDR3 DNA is TGTGCCAGCAGCCGGGACAGGATGAATCAGCCCCAGCATTTT.

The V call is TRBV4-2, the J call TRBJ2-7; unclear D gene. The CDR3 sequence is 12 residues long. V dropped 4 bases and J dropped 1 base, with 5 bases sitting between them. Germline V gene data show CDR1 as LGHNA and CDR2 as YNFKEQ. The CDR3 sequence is CASSLVSYEQYF. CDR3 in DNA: TGTGCCAGCAGCCTAGTTTCCTACGAGCAGTACTTC.

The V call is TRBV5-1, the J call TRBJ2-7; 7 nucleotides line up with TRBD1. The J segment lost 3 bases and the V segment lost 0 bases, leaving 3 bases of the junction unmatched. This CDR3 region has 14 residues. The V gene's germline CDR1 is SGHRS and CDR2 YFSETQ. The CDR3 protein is CASSLGPGGYEQYF. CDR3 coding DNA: TGCGCCAGCAGCTTGGGGCCAGGGGGCTACGAGCAGTACTTC.